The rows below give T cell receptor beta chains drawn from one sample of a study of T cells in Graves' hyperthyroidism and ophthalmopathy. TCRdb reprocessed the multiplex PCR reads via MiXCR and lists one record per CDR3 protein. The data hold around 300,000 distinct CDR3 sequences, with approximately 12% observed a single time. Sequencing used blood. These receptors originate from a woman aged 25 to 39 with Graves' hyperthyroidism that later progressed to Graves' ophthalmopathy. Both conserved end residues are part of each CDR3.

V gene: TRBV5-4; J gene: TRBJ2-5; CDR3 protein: CASSRAELQETQYF
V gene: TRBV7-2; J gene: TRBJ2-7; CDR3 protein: CASSRNLQVLNFGGEQYF
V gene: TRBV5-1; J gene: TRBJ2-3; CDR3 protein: CASRILAGDTQYF
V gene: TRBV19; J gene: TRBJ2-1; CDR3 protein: CASRQGQGTYNEQFF
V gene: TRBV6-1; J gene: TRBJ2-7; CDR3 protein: CASSEPATEQYF
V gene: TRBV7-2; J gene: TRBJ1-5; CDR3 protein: CASSIWGLQPQHF
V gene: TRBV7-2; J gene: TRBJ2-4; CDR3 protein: CASGGGTGGEEVKNIQYF
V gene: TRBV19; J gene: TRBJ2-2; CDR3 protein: CASGRDRLAGELFF
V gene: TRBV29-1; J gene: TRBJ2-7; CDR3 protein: CSVKGVSYEQYF
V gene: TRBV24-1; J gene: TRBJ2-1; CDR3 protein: CATSVRANEQFF
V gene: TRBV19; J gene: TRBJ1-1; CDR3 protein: CASSIPGNTEAFF
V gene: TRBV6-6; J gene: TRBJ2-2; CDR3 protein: CASSYSAGANTGELFF
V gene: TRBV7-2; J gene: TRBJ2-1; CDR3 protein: CASSQAYGAGQNEQFF
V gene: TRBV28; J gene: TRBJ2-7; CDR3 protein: CASRLSGTGVFEQYF
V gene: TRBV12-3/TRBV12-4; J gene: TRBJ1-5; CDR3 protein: CASSFAGLNQPQHF
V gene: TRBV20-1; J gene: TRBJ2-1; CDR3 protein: CSAGALQVYNEQFF
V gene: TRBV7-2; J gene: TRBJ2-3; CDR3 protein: CASRDTLGQGGRGRTDTQYF
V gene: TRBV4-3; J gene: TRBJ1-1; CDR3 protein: CASSHNRGPNTEAFF
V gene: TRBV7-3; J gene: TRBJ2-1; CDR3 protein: CASSLGGGVEQFF
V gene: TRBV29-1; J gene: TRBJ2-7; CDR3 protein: CSVLGKDSLSYEQYF
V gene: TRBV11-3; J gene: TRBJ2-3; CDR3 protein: CASSLDGTQYF
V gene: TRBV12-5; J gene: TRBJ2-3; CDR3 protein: CASGLLADTDTQYF
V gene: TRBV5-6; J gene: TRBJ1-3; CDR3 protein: CASTSSRTGGNTIYF
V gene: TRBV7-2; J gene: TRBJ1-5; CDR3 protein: CASSLEQGKMHF
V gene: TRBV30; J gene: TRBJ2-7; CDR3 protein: CAWSLSYEQYF
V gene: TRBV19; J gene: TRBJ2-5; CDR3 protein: CASSSFAGGGETQYF
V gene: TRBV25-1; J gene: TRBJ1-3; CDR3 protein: CASSPRGAALIGNTIYF
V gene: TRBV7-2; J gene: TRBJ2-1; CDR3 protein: CASSSPTSGRGYNEQFF
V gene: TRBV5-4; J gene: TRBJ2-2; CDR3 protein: CASRRQAGNTGELFF
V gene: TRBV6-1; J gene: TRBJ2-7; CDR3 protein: CASSEVFAQGSEQYF
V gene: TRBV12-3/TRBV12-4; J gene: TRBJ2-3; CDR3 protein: CASSLMVAGADTQYF
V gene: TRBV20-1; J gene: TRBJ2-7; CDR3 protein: CSASEGGYEQYF
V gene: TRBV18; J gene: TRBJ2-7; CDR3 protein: CASSRSSFDEQYF
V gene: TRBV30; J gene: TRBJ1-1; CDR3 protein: CAWRVSLNTEAFF
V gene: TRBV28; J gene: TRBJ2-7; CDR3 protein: CASRANTPTSGYEQYF
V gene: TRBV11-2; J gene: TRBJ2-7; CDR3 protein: CASSPYAGQGGEGEQYF
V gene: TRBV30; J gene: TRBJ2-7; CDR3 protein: CAWSVGGDLLYEQYF
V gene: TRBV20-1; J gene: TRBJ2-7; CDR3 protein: CSARDGGGTGEQYF
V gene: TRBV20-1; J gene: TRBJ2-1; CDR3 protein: CSAPAGREGNEQFF
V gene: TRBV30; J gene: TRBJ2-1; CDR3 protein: CAWSGQGAWRNEQFF
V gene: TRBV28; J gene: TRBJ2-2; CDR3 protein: CASNPMKAGSTTGELFF
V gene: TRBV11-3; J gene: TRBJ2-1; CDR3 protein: CASSLSGLAGLGEQFF
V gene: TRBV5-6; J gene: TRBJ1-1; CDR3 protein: CASSLGGLGTEAFF
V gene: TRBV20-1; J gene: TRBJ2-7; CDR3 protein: CSAPDSSSYEQYF